This TCR beta chain stems from a study of shared clonotypes between healthy human individuals. The assay was immunoSEQ multiplex PCR, and TCRdb's table has in-frame clones only and misses some. The data contain over 2 million clones, around 93% of them singletons. The study enrolled healthy HIV-negative adults without recent acute infections or vaccinations as donors. The V and J ends lost 6 bases and 1 base respectively, with 15 bases between them. This CDR3 comprises 15 residues. Germline CDR1 MNHEY, CDR2 SMNVEV (reference sequence). This clonotype was sampled from a man in his late teens or twenties in good health. Some clones in this sample may be carry-over from other donors' samples. The sample taken for sequencing was naive CD4+ T cells from PBMCs. Subset denoted: CD45RA+ positively selected. This chain links TRBV27 with TRBJ1-2; D may be TRBD1 (5 bases). CDR3 sequence: CASSTFRDGNYGYTF. CDR3 DNA: TGTGCCAGCAGCACCTTTAGGGACGGTAACTATGGCTACACCTTC.